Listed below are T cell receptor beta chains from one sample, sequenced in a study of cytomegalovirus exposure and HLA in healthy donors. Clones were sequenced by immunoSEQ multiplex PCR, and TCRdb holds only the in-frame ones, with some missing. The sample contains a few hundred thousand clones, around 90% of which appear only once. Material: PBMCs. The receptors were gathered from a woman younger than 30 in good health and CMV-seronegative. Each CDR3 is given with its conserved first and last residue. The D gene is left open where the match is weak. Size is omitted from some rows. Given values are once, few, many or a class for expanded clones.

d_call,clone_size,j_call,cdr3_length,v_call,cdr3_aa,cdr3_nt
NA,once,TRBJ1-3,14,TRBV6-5,CASKFGNGGNTIYF,TGTGCCAGCAAGTTCGGGAACGGAGGAAACACCATATATTTT
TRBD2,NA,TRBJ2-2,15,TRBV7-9,CASSLGLAGTGELFF,TGTGCCAGCAGCTTAGGACTAGCGGGTACCGGGGAGCTGTTTTTT
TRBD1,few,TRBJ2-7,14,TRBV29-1,CSVEGDRGLDEQYF,TGCAGCGTTGAAGGGGACAGGGGGCTAGACGAGCAGTACTTC
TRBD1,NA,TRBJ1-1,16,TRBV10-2,CASSDPQGSGNTEAFF,TGCGCCAGCAGTGATCCACAGGGGTCGGGGAACACTGAAGCTTTCTTT
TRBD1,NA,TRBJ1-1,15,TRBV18,CASSRSDQGATEAFF,TGTGCCAGCTCCCGGTCAGACCAGGGGGCCACTGAAGCTTTCTTT
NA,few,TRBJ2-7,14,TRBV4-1,CASSQPGGRREQYF,TGCGCCAGCAGCCAGCCGGGGGGCCGGCGGGAGCAGTACTTC
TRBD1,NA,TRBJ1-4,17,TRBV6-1,CASSEYIGGQGPEKLFF,TGTGCCAGCAGTGAATATATCGGGGGACAGGGGCCCGAAAAACTGTTTTTT
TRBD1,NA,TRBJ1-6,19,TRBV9,CASSTRQGGGFSYNSPLHF,TGTGCCAGCAGCACACGACAGGGCGGAGGATTCTCCTATAATTCACCCCTCCACTTT
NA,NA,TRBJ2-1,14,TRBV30,CAWSPAGAMDEQFF,TGTGCCTGGAGTCCAGCAGGGGCTATGGATGAGCAGTTCTTC
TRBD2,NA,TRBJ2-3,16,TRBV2,CASRAQLAGGSDTQYF,TGTGCCAGCAGGGCTCAACTAGCGGGGGGATCAGATACGCAGTATTTT
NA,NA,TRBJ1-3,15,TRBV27,CASSWQGLSGNTIYF,TGTGCCAGCAGTTGGCAGGGCCTCTCTGGAAACACCATATATTTT
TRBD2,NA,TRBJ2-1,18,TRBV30,CAWSVRGTSGGAGNEQFF,TGTGCCTGGAGTGTACGGGGGACTAGCGGGGGGGCTGGAAATGAGCAGTTCTTC
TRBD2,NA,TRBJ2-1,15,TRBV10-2,CASSDPLAGYNEQFF,TGCGCCAGCAGTGATCCCCTAGCGGGGTACAATGAGCAGTTCTTC
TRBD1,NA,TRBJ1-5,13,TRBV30,CAWSEYRGEPQHF,TGTGCCTGGAGTGAGTACAGGGGGGAGCCCCAGCATTTT
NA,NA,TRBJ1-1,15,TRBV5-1,CASSEVRQGNTEAFF,TGCGCCAGCAGCGAGGTGAGGCAAGGGAACACTGAAGCTTTCTTT
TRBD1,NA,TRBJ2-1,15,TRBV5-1,CASSPLGTGANEQFF,TGCGCCAGCAGCCCCCTTGGGACAGGCGCGAATGAGCAGTTCTTC
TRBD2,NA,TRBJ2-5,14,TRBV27,CASSSGTTRETQYF,TGTGCCAGCAGTTCCGGGACTACGAGGGAGACCCAGTACTTC
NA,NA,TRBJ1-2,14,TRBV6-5,CASSYIGGSSGYTF,TGTGCCAGCAGTTACATTGGGGGGAGTTCTGGCTACACCTTC
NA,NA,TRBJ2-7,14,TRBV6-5,CASSYSGPAYEQYF,TGTGCCAGCAGTTACTCGGGCCCAGCCTACGAGCAGTACTTC
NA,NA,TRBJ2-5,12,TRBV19,CASSAIQETQYF,TGTGCCAGTAGTGCGATCCAAGAGACCCAGTACTTC
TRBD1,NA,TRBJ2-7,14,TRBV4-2,CASSQDDRVNEQYF,TGTGCCAGCAGCCAAGACGACAGGGTCAACGAGCAGTACTTC
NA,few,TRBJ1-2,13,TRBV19,CATAPGLSYGYTF,TGTGCCACGGCCCCGGGTTTATCCTATGGCTACACCTTC
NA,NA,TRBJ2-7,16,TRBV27,CASSRLDSSKFYEQYF,TGTGCCAGCAGTAGGTTGGACAGTTCTAAATTCTACGAGCAGTACTTC
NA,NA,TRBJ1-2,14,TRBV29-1,CSVPPSGEDYGYTF,TGCAGCGTCCCCCCCTCCGGGGAAGACTATGGCTACACCTTC
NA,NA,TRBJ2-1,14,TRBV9,CASSVAGIDNEQFF,TGTGCCAGCAGCGTAGCAGGGATCGACAATGAGCAGTTCTTC
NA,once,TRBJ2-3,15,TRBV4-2,CASSQWESSTDTQYF,TGTGCCAGCAGCCAATGGGAGAGCAGCACAGATACGCAGTATTTT
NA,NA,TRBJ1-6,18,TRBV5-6,CASSSRRLGGIYNSPLHF,TGTGCCAGCAGCTCCCGGAGGTTGGGGGGAATTTATAATTCACCCCTCCACTTT
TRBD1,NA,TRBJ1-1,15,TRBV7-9,CASSTRQGLNTEAFF,TGTGCCAGCAGCACCCGACAGGGATTGAACACTGAAGCTTTCTTT
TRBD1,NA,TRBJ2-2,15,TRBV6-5,CASILGQARTGELFF,TGTGCCAGCATTTTAGGACAGGCTCGAACCGGGGAGCTGTTTTTT
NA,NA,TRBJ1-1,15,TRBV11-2,CASSLVGGGGTEAFF,TGTGCCAGCAGCTTAGTGGGAGGCGGGGGCACTGAAGCTTTCTTT
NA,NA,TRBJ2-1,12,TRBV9,CASSYRDNEQFF,TGTGCCAGCAGTTACAGGGACAATGAGCAGTTCTTC
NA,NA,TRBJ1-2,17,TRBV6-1,CASSEARDSTDVYGYTF,TGTGCCAGCAGTGAAGCTCGAGACAGCACTGACGTCTATGGCTACACCTTC
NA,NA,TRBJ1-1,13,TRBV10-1,CASRDGTHTEAFF,TGCGCCAGCAGGGACGGGACTCACACTGAAGCTTTCTTT
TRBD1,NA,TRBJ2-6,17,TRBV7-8,CASSPRQGSLGANVLTF,TGTGCCAGCAGCCCAAGACAGGGGAGTCTGGGGGCCAACGTCCTGACTTTC
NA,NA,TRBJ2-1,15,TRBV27,CASSLSWELYNEQFF,TGTGCCAGCAGTTTAAGTTGGGAGCTTTACAATGAGCAGTTCTTC
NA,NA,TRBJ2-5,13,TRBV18,CASSPLLQETQYF,TGTGCCAGCTCACCGTTGTTACAAGAGACCCAGTACTTC
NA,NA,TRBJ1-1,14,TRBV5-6,CASSTGWSDTEAFF,TGTGCCAGCAGTACAGGGTGGTCGGACACTGAAGCTTTCTTT
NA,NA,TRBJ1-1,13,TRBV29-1,CSVGNRLNTEAFF,TGCAGCGTTGGGAACAGGCTGAACACTGAAGCTTTCTTT
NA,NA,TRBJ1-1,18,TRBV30,CAWSVLRGRSPRNTEAFF,TGTGCCTGGAGTGTACTTAGGGGGAGATCCCCTCGGAACACTGAAGCTTTCTTT
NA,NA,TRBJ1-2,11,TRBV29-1,CSVEVREGYTF,TGCAGCGTTGAAGTACGGGAAGGCTACACCTTC
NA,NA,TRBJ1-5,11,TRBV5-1,CASSFRGAQHF,TGCGCCAGCAGCTTCAGGGGAGCCCAGCATTTT
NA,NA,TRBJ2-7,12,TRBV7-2,CASSLDRGEQYF,TGTGCCAGCAGCTTAGATCGCGGCGAGCAGTACTTC
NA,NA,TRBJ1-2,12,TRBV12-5,CASGIPAGGYTF,TGTGCTAGTGGGATTCCCGCAGGAGGCTACACCTTC
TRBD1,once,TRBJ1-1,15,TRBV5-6,CASSFRDRGLSEAFF,TGTGCCAGCAGCTTCCGGGACAGGGGGCTCTCTGAAGCTTTCTTT
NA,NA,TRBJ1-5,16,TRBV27,CASSSYSGLQNQPQLF,TGTGCCAGCAGTTCTTACTCCGGACTGCAGAATCAGCCCCAGCTTTTT
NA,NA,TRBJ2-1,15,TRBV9,CASSAGGELYNEQFF,TGTGCCAGCAGCGCCGGGGGAGAATTATACAATGAGCAGTTCTTC
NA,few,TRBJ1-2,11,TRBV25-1,CASSELRGYTF,TGTGCCAGCAGTGAATTGAGAGGCTACACCTTC